Below are 5 T cell receptor beta chains sequenced from a single sample in a study of blood T cell repertoires in COVID-19 (dated by TCRdb to 2020 to 2021). The library relied on the immunoSEQ multiplex PCR assay. The immuneACCESS repertoire file appears here via TCRdb, limited to in-frame rearrangements. These files lack a portion of the clones; in checked studies, under half of the deficit traces to unresolved V genes, and the cause of the others is not known. This sample gives roughly 100,000 clones in total; about 90% of them show up just once. The top ten clones comprise less than 5.5% of the sample. What was sequenced was peripheral blood. These receptors were taken from a man aged 18 to 30 with acute or convalescent COVID-19.

CDR3 sequence (DNA): TGTGCCAGCAGCCCCGACGCTAGCTCCTACAATGAGCAGTTCTTC. Its protein product is CASSPDASSYNEQFF. This chain uses TRBV11-2 with TRBJ2-1; D ambiguous. This CDR3 is built from 15 residues. Germline V gives CDR1 SGHAT, CDR2 FQNNGV. The V end lost 5 bases, the J end lost 0 bases, and 11 bases lay between the germline ends.

V is TRBV10-1 and J is TRBJ1-2; 7 bases are a match to TRBD1. The V gene's germline CDR1 is WNHNN and CDR2 SYGVQD (reference sequence). After removal of 3 bases from V and 6 bases from J, the junction contained 13 bases not matched to a gene. The CDR3 covers 16 residues. CDR3 region: CASSDHPGTGDDGYTF. The DNA of the CDR3 is TGCGCCAGCAGTGACCACCCCGGAACAGGGGACGATGGCTACACCTTC.

J is TRBJ1-1 and V is TRBV27; TRBD1 is a possible D gene (5 bases). Between the trimmed V and J ends, which lost 0 bases and 4 bases, there was a span of 15 bases. The CDR3 length is 16 residues. Germline CDR1 and CDR2: MNHEY and SMNVEV (reference sequence). CDR3 DNA: TGTGCCAGCAGTTTATCCGCTGGCAGGGTGGGCACTGAAGCTTTCTTT. The encoded protein is CASSLSAGRVGTEAFF.

The chain carries TRBV5-1 and TRBJ2-3; 9 bases align to TRBD1. V was pared by 5 bases and J by 2 bases, with 18 bases of the junction left unmatched. The CDR3 contains 19 residues. CDR1 SGHRS and CDR2 YFSETQ come from the germline V gene. In DNA form, the CDR3 reads TGCGCCAGCAGTCAGGGACAGGGTAGCCTATGGGAAATCACAGATACGCAGTATTTT. It specifies CASSQGQGSLWEITDTQYF.

This chain's CDR3 is CASIGRGWDEQFF. The CDR3, as DNA: TGTGCCAGCATTGGGAGGGGATGGGATGAGCAGTTCTTC. The chain has TRBV5-6 and TRBJ2-1, with 7 positions matching TRBD2. CDR1 is SGHDT and CDR2 is YYEEEE in the germline V gene. The CDR3 is 13 residues long. V lost 6 bases, J lost 8 bases, and 8 bases stayed unmatched.